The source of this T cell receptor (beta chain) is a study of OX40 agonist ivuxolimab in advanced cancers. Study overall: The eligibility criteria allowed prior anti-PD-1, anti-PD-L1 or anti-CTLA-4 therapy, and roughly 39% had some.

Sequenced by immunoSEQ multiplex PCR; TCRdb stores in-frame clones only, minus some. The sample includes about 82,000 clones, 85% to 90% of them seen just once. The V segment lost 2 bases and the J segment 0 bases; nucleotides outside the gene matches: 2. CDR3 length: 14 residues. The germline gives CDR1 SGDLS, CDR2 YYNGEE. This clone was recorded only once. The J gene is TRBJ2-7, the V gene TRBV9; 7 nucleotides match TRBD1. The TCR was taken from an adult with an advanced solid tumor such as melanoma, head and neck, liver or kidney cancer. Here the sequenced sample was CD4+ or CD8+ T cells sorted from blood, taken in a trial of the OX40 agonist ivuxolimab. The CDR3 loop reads CASSVGQSSYEQYF. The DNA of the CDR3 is TGTGCCAGCAGCGTGGGACAGTCCTCCTACGAGCAGTACTTC.